This paragraph reports one TCR beta chain. This record comes from a study of blood T cell repertoires in COVID-19. Across the study: The cDNA or gDNA used as material had been derived from T cells, B-cell-depleted T cells, or PBMCs.

Germline V lookup: CDR1 PRHDT, CDR2 FYEKMQ (reference sequence). This CDR3 spans 13 amino acids. Trimming took off 11 bases at V and 6 bases at J, with 19 bases between the two ends. Profiled with immunoSEQ multiplex PCR; TCRdb holds only in-frame clones, not every one. The sample has approximately 89,000 clones; about 95% are singletons. This receptor was taken from a human donor with active COVID-19. The donor label of this sample is uncertain. The rearrangement joins TRBV13 to TRBJ1-1, with D hard to call. The sequenced sample consisted of peripheral blood. Here the CDR3 DNA reads TGTGCCGCCGCGAAGGTCGCGGGATCTGAAGCTTTCTTT. It encodes CAAAKVAGSEAFF.